One and the same sample provided the 30 T cell receptor beta chains below, sequenced in a study of shared clonotypes between healthy human individuals. Generated by immunoSEQ multiplex PCR, the TCRdb table keeps only in-frame clones and is missing some. The sample shows about 2.4 million clones, around nine tenths of them seen only once. Sequencing input: naive CD4+ T cells sorted from blood. Indicated subset: CD45RA+ positively selected. These receptors all stem from a man between 18 and 29 years old in good health.

The rearrangement links TRBV7-9 to TRBJ1-2; 10 nucleotides match TRBD1. The J segment lost 6 bases and the V segment lost 0 bases, leaving 7 bases of the junction unmatched. The CDR3 has 16 residues. Germline-derived CDR1 and CDR2 are SEHNR and FQNEAQ (reference sequence). The chain's CDR3 is CASSLAWTGGGDGYTF. Here the CDR3 DNA reads TGTGCCAGCAGCTTAGCCTGGACAGGGGGAGGAGATGGCTACACCTTC.

This chain links TRBV27 with TRBJ2-5; 9 bases line up with TRBD2. V gave up 4 bases and J gave up 5 bases; unmatched junction bases: 8. The CDR3 loop spans 15 amino acids. Per germline, CDR1 MNHEY and CDR2 SMNVEV (reference sequence). CDR3 in amino acids: CASSSRSGSLETQYF. CDR3 DNA: TGTGCCAGCAGTTCCCGTAGCGGGAGCTTGGAGACCCAGTACTTC.

This sequence joins TRBV7-8 and TRBJ2-7; 9 bases align to TRBD1. The CDR3 sequence is 15 residues long. From germline, CDR1 is SGHVS and CDR2 FQNEAQ. V shed 2 bases and J 2 bases; nucleotides not matched to a gene: 4. The CDR3 region is CASSLWGQGTYEQYF. The CDR3 DNA reads TGTGCCAGCAGCTTATGGGGACAGGGAACCTACGAGCAGTACTTC.

As for this clone: The sample holds other DNA sequences that translate to the same CDR3. V is TRBV7-9 and J is TRBJ2-3; D ambiguous. CDR3 length: 13 amino acids. Trimming removed 3 bases from V and 0 bases from J, with 4 bases in between. CDR1 SEHNR and CDR2 FQNEAQ come from the germline V gene (reference sequence). The CDR3 DNA reads as TGTGCCAGCAGCTTCTCGAGCACAGATACGCAGTATTTT. Translation gives CASSFSSTDTQYF.

The genes are TRBV4-1 and TRBJ1-6, with 10 bases fitting TRBD1. Germline values: CDR1 MGHRA, CDR2 YSYEKL. The CDR3 has 21 amino acids. V gave up 4 bases and J gave up 3 bases; unmatched junction bases: 18. CDR3 coding DNA: TGCGCCAGCAGCCGCAAAACCCTCACCGGGACAGGGGACCTCTATAATTCACCCCTCCACTTT. It yields the protein CASSRKTLTGTGDLYNSPLHF.

The chain recombines TRBV6-6 with TRBJ2-7; TRBD2 might be the D (6 bases). This CDR3 comprises 13 residues. Germline V CDR1 and CDR2: MNHNY, SVGAGI (reference sequence). Trimming cost V 5 bases and J 4 bases, with 12 bases left between them. The DNA for the CDR3 is TGTGCCAGCAGTACTCGGGGACTTTACGAGCAGTACTTC. It is translated as CASSTRGLYEQYF.

The CDR3 nucleotides read TGTGCCAGCAGCGTAGGTGGCGGGAGAGAGGTATATACGCAGTATTTT. This codes for CASSVGGGREVYTQYF. The chain links TRBV9 to TRBJ2-3; 7 bases are a match to TRBD2. After removal of 0 bases from V and 7 bases from J, the junction contained 11 bases not matched to a gene. The CDR3 contains 16 residues. Germline V gene data show CDR1 as SGDLS and CDR2 as YYNGEE.

As for this clone: Other DNA sequences within the sample encode an identical CDR3. V is TRBV18 and J is TRBJ1-1; weak D call: TRBD1 (5 bases). Germline V CDR1 and CDR2: KGHSH, LQKENI. Trimming pared 6 bases from V and 0 bases from J, leaving 8 bases between. The CDR3 contains 13 residues. CDR3 sequence reads: CASSAGMNTEAFF. In DNA form, the CDR3 reads TGTGCCAGCTCGGCAGGGATGAACACTGAAGCTTTCTTT.

This CDR3 reads CASSELMNTGELFF. DNA for the CDR3: TGCGCCAGCAGTGAACTTATGAACACCGGGGAGCTGTTTTTT. The chain has TRBV10-2 and TRBJ2-2, with unresolved D. CDR1 and CDR2 from the germline V gene are WSHSY and SAAADI. This CDR3 contains 14 residues. The V and J ends lost 3 bases and 1 base respectively, with 6 bases between them.

The J gene is TRBJ1-6, the V gene TRBV10-3; TRBD1 agrees at 9 bases. V was pared by 4 bases and J by 7 bases, with 2 bases of the junction left unmatched. Germline V gene data show CDR1 as ENHRY and CDR2 as SYGVKD. The CDR3 has 14 residues. The CDR3 DNA follows: TGTGCCATCAGTGCAGGGACAGGGAATTCACCCCTCCACTTT. Translation: CAISAGTGNSPLHF.

The chain employs TRBV5-1 and TRBJ1-6; 7 bases align to TRBD1. V lost 2 bases, J lost 7 bases, and 9 bases stayed unmatched. CDR3 length: 16 residues. Germline CDR1 and CDR2: SGHRS and YFSETQ. CDR3 region: CASSFGPGTENSPLHF. The CDR3 DNA is TGCGCCAGCAGCTTTGGACCTGGGACAGAGAATTCACCCCTCCACTTT.

The chain is built from TRBV18 and TRBJ1-1, with unresolved D. The CDR3 runs 16 residues. Trimming pared 0 bases from V and 1 base from J, leaving 12 bases between. Germline V gene lookup returns CDR1 KGHSH and CDR2 LQKENI. The chain's CDR3 is CASSPPGAGRNTEAFF. CDR3 sequence (DNA): TGTGCCAGCTCACCACCGGGTGCGGGAAGGAACACTGAAGCTTTCTTT.

The V gene is TRBV4-3, the J gene TRBJ1-5, with D hard to call. V shed 0 bases and J shed 3 bases, with 6 bases lying between them. The CDR3 contains 14 residues. CDR1 is LGHNA and CDR2 is YSLEER in the germline V gene. In nucleotides, the CDR3 is TGCGCCAGCAGCCAAGAAGCTATCAATCAGCCCCAGCATTTT. This gives the protein CASSQEAINQPQHF.

This chain connects TRBV6-1 to TRBJ1-3; TRBD1 matches at 10 bases. This CDR3 has 13 amino acids. With V trimmed by 8 bases and J by 4 bases, 2 bases remained unmatched. Germline loops: CDR1 MNHNS, CDR2 SASEGT. The CDR3, as DNA: TGTGCCAGCGGGACAGGGGAAGGAAACACCATATATTTT. As protein: CASGTGEGNTIYF.

The V and J genes are TRBV7-9 and TRBJ2-3; 9 bases are shared with TRBD1. J was trimmed by 2 bases and V by 4 bases; bases with no gene match: 10. The CDR3 spans 17 residues. From germline, CDR1 is SEHNR and CDR2 FQNEAQ (reference sequence). The CDR3 is CASSSRDRATLTDTQYF. The DNA of the CDR3 is TGTGCCAGCAGCTCACGGGACAGGGCCACCCTCACAGATACGCAGTATTTT. Full variable domain (rest looked up from reference TRBV7-9 and TRBJ2-3): DTGVSQNPRHKITKRGQNVTFRCDPISEHNRLYWYRQTLGQGPEFLTYFQNEAQLEKSRLLSDRFSAERPKGSFSTLEIQRTEQGDSAMYLCASSSRDRATLTDTQYFGPGTRLTVL.

The J gene is TRBJ1-1, the V gene TRBV6-5; D is unresolved. V dropped 7 bases and J dropped 0 bases, with 15 bases sitting between them. In germline, CDR1 is MNHEY, CDR2 SVGAGI. The CDR3 extends over 15 amino acids. The CDR3 region is CASTEAWGLNTEAFF. CDR3 DNA sequence: TGTGCCAGCACCGAAGCCTGGGGTTTGAACACTGAAGCTTTCTTT.

The rearrangement links TRBV5-8 to TRBJ2-5; 9 bases agree with TRBD1. With V trimmed by 3 bases and J by 3 bases, 0 bases remained unmatched. CDR3 length: 13 residues. CDR1 is SGHTS and CDR2 is YDEGEE in the germline V gene. The chain's CDR3 is CASSWDREETQYF. The CDR3 coding sequence is TGTGCCAGCAGCTGGGACAGGGAAGAGACCCAGTACTTC.

This chain connects TRBV9 to TRBJ2-7; 9 bases agree with TRBD1. The CDR3 runs 14 residues. Looked up from germline, CDR1 is SGDLS and CDR2 is YYNGEE. With V trimmed by 0 bases and J by 7 bases, 5 bases remained unmatched. The CDR3 reads CASSVEGTGWEQYF. As DNA, the CDR3 is TGTGCCAGCAGCGTAGAGGGGACAGGGTGGGAGCAGTACTTC.

The V and J genes are TRBV6-5 and TRBJ1-2; tentatively, D is TRBD1 (5 bases). CDR3 size: 14 residues. The germline V and J ends were trimmed by 2 bases and 2 bases, with 9 bases remaining between them. Germline V gene sequence: CDR1 MNHEY, CDR2 SVGAGI. The CDR3 region is CASSYKTVNYGYTF. The CDR3 coding sequence is TGTGCCAGCAGTTACAAGACAGTAAACTATGGCTACACCTTC.

This clone appeared a few times. The CDR3 sequence is CASSLAPDRDTEAFF. The CDR3 region has the DNA TGTGCCAGCAGCTTGGCCCCGGACAGGGATACTGAAGCTTTCTTT. This rearrangement joins TRBV5-4 to TRBJ1-1; the match to TRBD1 covers 8 bases. Germline CDR1 reads SGHNT; CDR2 reads YYREEE (reference sequence). CDR3 length equals 15 residues. Trimming took 0 bases from V and 5 from J; bases not matched to a gene: 6.

This rearrangement joins TRBV9 to TRBJ2-4, with D possibly being TRBD2 (5 bases). Trimming cost V 0 bases and J 0 bases, with 16 bases left between them. In germline, CDR1 is SGDLS, CDR2 YYNGEE. The CDR3 contains 18 residues. The chain's CDR3 is CASSVGFTDSLAKNIQYF. The CDR3 bases are TGTGCCAGCAGCGTAGGCTTCACGGACTCTTTAGCCAAAAACATTCAGTACTTC. The complete variable domain, with remaining parts taken from reference TRBV9 and TRBJ2-4, reads DSGVTQTPKHLITATGQRVTLRCSPRSGDLSVYWYQQSLDQGLQFLIQYYNGEERAKGNILERFSAQQFPDLHSELNLSSLELGDSALYFCASSVGFTDSLAKNIQYFGAGTRLSVL.

This chain connects TRBV5-1 to TRBJ2-3; the D is unclear. CDR3 length equals 14 residues. V was shortened by 3 bases and J by 0 bases, with 8 bases between the two germline ends. CDR1 SGHRS and CDR2 YFSETQ come from the germline V gene. As DNA, the CDR3 is TGCGCCAGCAGCTGGAGATCTAGCACAGATACGCAGTATTTT. This translates into CASSWRSSTDTQYF.

J is TRBJ2-7 and V is TRBV5-1; D is perhaps TRBD1 or TRBD2 (5 bases each). Trimming stripped 3 bases from V and 0 bases from J, with 13 bases between. The germline V gene encodes CDR1 SGHRS and CDR2 YFSETQ. The length of the CDR3 is 15 residues. This CDR3 reads CASSYRRTISYEQYF. CDR3 in DNA: TGCGCCAGCAGCTATCGGAGGACAATCTCCTACGAGCAGTACTTC.

This chain uses TRBV6-4 with TRBJ1-6; D may be TRBD1 (5 bases). The V gene lost 8 bases and the J gene lost 8 bases, with 19 bases spanning the gap. This CDR3 comprises 15 residues. CDR1 is MRHNA and CDR2 is SNTAGT in the germline V gene. CDR3 sequence reads: CASPKHGVGDSPLHF. The CDR3 region has the DNA TGTGCCAGCCCCAAACACGGGGTAGGGGATTCACCCCTCCACTTT.

This clone showed up just a few times. The J gene is TRBJ1-1, the V gene TRBV29-1; TRBD1 is a possible D gene (6 bases). Germline loops: CDR1 SQVTM, CDR2 ANQGSEA. Trimming took 3 bases from V and 11 from J, leaving 10 bases between them. The CDR3 sequence is 10 residues long. CDR3 protein: CSVDTGNAFF. CDR3 sequence (DNA): TGCAGCGTTGATACAGGGAATGCTTTCTTT.

The chain is built from TRBV28 and TRBJ1-2; perhaps TRBD1 as D (6 bases). CDR1 is MDHEN, CDR2 SYDVKM, per germline. V shed 7 bases and J shed 4 bases, with 19 bases lying between them. The CDR3 has 15 residues. CDR3 in amino acids: CASTVGRTEIYGYTF. The DNA of the CDR3 is TGTGCCAGCACCGTGGGAAGGACAGAGATCTATGGCTACACCTTC.

This clone came up once. The gene calls are TRBV19 and TRBJ2-7; possible D gene TRBD1, 6 bases. Trimming stripped 3 bases from V and 2 bases from J, with 14 bases between. Germline-derived CDR1 and CDR2 are LNHDA and SQIVND (reference sequence). The CDR3 is made up of 15 amino acids. The CDR3, as DNA: TGTGCCAGTAGTATGGCCAGGGGACCGGCCTACGAGCAGTACTTC. Its protein is CASSMARGPAYEQYF. Together with reference TRBV19 and TRBJ2-7, the CDR3 gives the full variable domain: DGGITQSPKYLFRKEGQNVTLSCEQNLNHDAMYWYRQDPGQGLRLIYYSQIVNDFQKGDIAEGYSVSREKKESFPLTVTSAQKNPTAFYLCASSMARGPAYEQYFGPGTRLTVT.

J is TRBJ2-3 and V is TRBV4-3; D is tentatively TRBD1 or TRBD2 (5 bases each). The germline CDR1 and CDR2 sequences are LGHNA and YSLEER. The CDR3 spans 16 residues. Trimming left V 4 bases short and J 0 bases short, with 14 bases between. CDR3 nucleotides: TGCGCCAGCAGCCTAGCGTTGGGGGTCAGCACAGATACGCAGTATTTT. Translated, it gives CASSLALGVSTDTQYF.

V gene TRBV5-1 combines with J gene TRBJ2-1; TRBD1 matches at 9 bases. V trimming: 4 bases; J trimming: 2 bases; junction bases outside the gene matches: 4. Germline CDR1 SGHRS, CDR2 YFSETQ. This CDR3 contains 15 residues. The CDR3 reads CASSRDRVTYNEQFF. In DNA form, the CDR3 reads TGCGCCAGCAGCCGGGACAGGGTCACCTACAATGAGCAGTTCTTC. Complete variable domain (other parts from reference TRBV5-1 and TRBJ2-1): KAGVTQTPRYLIKTRGQQVTLSCSPISGHRSVSWYQQTPGQGLQFLFEYFSETQRNKGNFPGRFSGRQFSNSRSEMNVSTLELGDSALYLCASSRDRVTYNEQFFGPGTRLTVL.

This clone is a singleton in its sample. The rearrangement uses TRBV27 and TRBJ2-7; 11 nucleotides match TRBD2. The ends lost 7 bases at V and 2 bases at J; junction bases unmatched: 10. This CDR3 is built from 16 residues. Germline assignment: CDR1 MNHEY and CDR2 SMNVEV (reference sequence). The chain's CDR3 is CASIYTGTSGAYEQYF. The DNA of the CDR3 is TGTGCCAGCATCTACACCGGGACTAGCGGCGCCTACGAGCAGTACTTC.